Following are 12 T cell receptor beta chains from one sample sequenced in a study of blood T cell repertoires in COVID-19. The protocol was immunoSEQ multiplex PCR, while the TCRdb copy is restricted to in-frame clones and leaves out a portion. The data show around 200,000 clones, 80% to 85% seen once. Specimen: peripheral blood. All receptors derive from a human donor with acute or convalescent COVID-19. The donor label of this sample is uncertain.

The V call is TRBV3-1 (or the pseudogene TRBV3-2), the J call TRBJ1-3, with D unresolved. The V and J ends lost 2 bases and 9 bases respectively, with 8 bases between them. CDR3 length equals 12 residues. In germline, CDR1 is LGHDT, CDR2 YNNKEL (reference sequence). The CDR3 region has the DNA TGTGCCAGCAGCCAACCCCGGGGCACCATATATTTT. It is translated as CASSQPRGTIYF.

This clone has just one count. V gene TRBV18 combines with J gene TRBJ2-7; no clear D. The CDR3 contains 14 residues. Germline lookup yields CDR1 KGHSH and CDR2 LQKENI. Trimming left V 6 bases short and J 5 bases short, with 17 bases between. CDR3 nucleotide sequence: TGTGCCAGCTCGCCGGTCCCGGGTGACCACGAGCAGTACTTC. Protein product: CASSPVPGDHEQYF.

The rearrangement uses TRBV6-4 and TRBJ2-3; D gene unclear. This CDR3 has 13 amino acids. CDR1 and CDR2 (germline): MRHNA, SNTAGT. V was trimmed by 8 bases and J by 1 base, leaving 10 bases between them. CDR3 sequence reads: CASRDTGTDTQYF. The CDR3 DNA follows: TGTGCCAGCCGAGACACGGGCACAGATACGCAGTATTTT.

The chain links TRBV5-1 to TRBJ2-1; D gene ambiguous. Trimming stripped 5 bases from V and 7 bases from J, with 16 bases between. Germline CDR1 reads SGHRS; CDR2 reads YFSETQ. The CDR3 is 14 amino acids. CDR3 residues: CASRVLGPSNEQFF. The CDR3, as DNA: TGCGCCAGCAGAGTCTTAGGCCCTAGTAATGAGCAGTTCTTC.

The chain recombines TRBV7-8 with TRBJ1-5; no clear D gene. This CDR3 spans 14 amino acids. Deletions cut 1 base from V and 7 bases from J, with 11 bases between. The germline V gene has CDR1 SGHVS and CDR2 FQNEAQ. For the CDR3, the DNA is TGTGCCAGCAGCTTAGTAGAGGGTCCGCAGCCCCAGCATTTT. Protein: CASSLVEGPQPQHF.

In the case of this clone: A much larger clone lies one base from this, so it may be a read error. Other DNA sequences from this sample encode an identical CDR3 as well. CDR3 sequence: CASSLRAGWGAGANVLTF. The CDR3, as DNA: TGTGCCAGCAGCTTAAGGGCAGGGTGGGGCGCTGGGGCCAACGTCCTGACTTTC. The V and J genes are TRBV7-3 and TRBJ2-6; D might be TRBD1 (5 bases). V lost 1 base and J lost 2, with 15 bases in between. The CDR3 consists of 18 residues. CDR1 and CDR2 from the germline V gene are SGHTA and FQGTGA.

There are a few counts of this clone. The chain is built from TRBV19 and TRBJ2-5, with TRBD1 identical over 9 bases. Trimming at V came to 3 bases and at J to 6 bases, leaving 5 bases not matched to a gene. The CDR3 has 14 amino acids. Germline V lookup: CDR1 LNHDA, CDR2 SQIVND (reference sequence). The CDR3 DNA reads as TGTGCCAGTAGTATGGACAGGGGTGCGAAGACCCAGTACTTC. It yields the protein CASSMDRGAKTQYF.

V usage is TRBV29-1 and J usage is TRBJ2-7; D uncertain. CDR3 length equals 10 residues. The germline V gene has CDR1 SQVTM and CDR2 ANQGSEA. Trimming shortened V by 4 bases and J by 7 bases, and 8 bases separated the two germline ends. The CDR3, as DNA: TGCAGCGTTGGGCTCGAAGAGCAGTACTTC. Protein: CSVGLEEQYF.

Only a few counts were recorded for this clone. V is TRBV5-1 and J is TRBJ2-2; 11 nucleotides align to TRBD2. Trimming took 2 bases from V and 5 from J; bases not matched to a gene: 2. CDR1 and CDR2 (germline): SGHRS, YFSETQ. The CDR3 contains 15 residues. CDR3: CASSFLAGGTGELFF. The CDR3 region has the DNA TGCGCCAGCAGCTTCCTAGCGGGGGGAACCGGGGAGCTGTTTTTT.

This chain uses TRBV2 with TRBJ2-7; TRBD1 aligns across 10 bases. The CDR3 sequence is 15 residues long. Trimming removed 8 bases from V and 6 bases from J; junction bases left unmatched: 13. Per the germline V gene, CDR1 is SNHLY and CDR2 is FYNNEI. The CDR3 reads CASWTGTGVSREQYF. The CDR3, as DNA: TGTGCCAGCTGGACCGGGACAGGGGTGAGTCGCGAGCAGTACTTC.

The chain is built from TRBV7-2 and TRBJ2-2; D is ambiguous. The CDR3 spans 13 residues. The germline V and J ends were trimmed by 1 base and 3 bases, with 3 bases remaining between them. The germline V gene encodes CDR1 SGHTA and CDR2 FQGNSA. This CDR3 reads CASSLVYTGELFF. CDR3 coding DNA: TGTGCCAGCAGCTTAGTATACACCGGGGAGCTGTTTTTT.

The chain combines TRBV14 with TRBJ1-6, with 9 bases lining up with TRBD1. The length of the CDR3 is 15 residues. Per the germline V gene, CDR1 is SGHDN and CDR2 is FVKESK. V dropped 4 bases and J dropped 9; count of bases not matched to a gene: 7. The CDR3 DNA reads TGTGCCAGCAGCCGTACAGGGGGCGGTAGTTCACCCCTCCACTTT. Amino acid sequence: CASSRTGGGSSPLHF.